The 11 T cell receptor beta chains listed next were all sequenced from one sample in a study of T cell repertoires in cytomegalovirus infection. Their specific antigens are unknown. TCRdb reanalysed the reads using MiXCR and keeps one entry per CDR3 protein. The data contain over 25,000 distinct CDR3 sequences, over 15% of them seen just once; the ten biggest clones take up more than 80%. Sequencing used CD8+ T cells from cultured PBMCs, obtained from culture after CMV antigen stimulation. These TCRs come from a human donor in good health (CMV status not recorded). Some clones in this sample may be carry-over from other donors' samples.

The chain joins TRBV7-6 to TRBJ2-7; 9 bases agree with TRBD2. Germline lookup yields CDR1 SGHVS and CDR2 FNYEAQ. The J segment lost 5 bases and the V segment lost 1 base, leaving 9 bases of the junction unmatched. This CDR3 is built from 16 residues. The CDR3 nucleotides are TGTGCCAGCAGCTTAGGGGCTAGCGGGAAGAGGCACGAGCAGTACTTC. Translation: CASSLGASGKRHEQYF.

At least ten counts were recorded for this clonotype. This chain connects TRBV5-6 to TRBJ2-1, with D perhaps being TRBD1 or TRBD2 (7 bases each). Germline V CDR1 and CDR2: SGHDT, YYEEEE. This CDR3 has 17 residues. Trimming took off 3 bases at V and 4 bases at J, with 20 bases between the two ends. CDR3 bases: TGTGCCAGCAGCTCCAGGGGGGGCGGGGCCGGATACAATGAGCAGTTCTTC. Protein product: CASSSRGGGAGYNEQFF.

This sequence joins TRBV5-4 and TRBJ1-2, with unresolved D. Germline V lookup: CDR1 SGHNT, CDR2 YYREEE (reference sequence). CDR3 length: 12 amino acids. V dropped 3 bases and J dropped 7 bases, with 10 bases sitting between them. CDR3 DNA: TGTGCCAGCAGCTCGGCTCGACCTGGCTACACCTTC. It translates to CASSSARPGYTF.

The chain carries TRBV4-3 and TRBJ2-7, with D possibly TRBD1 on 6 matching bases. CDR1 is LGHNA, CDR2 YSLEER, per germline. The CDR3 runs 13 residues. The V end was cut by 0 bases, the J end by 7 bases, with 10 bases between. The chain's CDR3 is CASSQEWGREQYF. DNA for the CDR3: TGCGCCAGCAGCCAAGAATGGGGGCGGGAGCAGTACTTC.

The rearrangement joins TRBV7-8 to TRBJ2-7; TRBD1 matches at 10 bases. The V gene end was trimmed by 5 bases and the J gene end by 6 bases; junction bases not matched to a gene: 7. Germline CDR1 is SGHVS and CDR2 is FQNEAQ. This CDR3 is built from 14 residues. Here the CDR3 reads CASSISGQGREQYF. The CDR3 coding sequence is TGTGCCAGCAGCATATCGGGACAGGGGCGCGAGCAGTACTTC.

V usage is TRBV7-8 and J usage is TRBJ1-4; D not certain. Per the germline V gene, CDR1 is SGHVS and CDR2 is FQNEAQ. Deletions cut 5 bases from V and 7 bases from J, with 14 bases between. The CDR3 runs 14 residues. CDR3 in DNA: TGTGCCAGCAGCCCTCTCCGGGAGGGTGAAAAACTGTTTTTT. This gives the protein CASSPLREGEKLFF.

This clonotype has just a few counts. The J gene is TRBJ2-3, the V gene TRBV7-9; 7 nucleotides match TRBD1. This CDR3 has 15 amino acids. Trimming removed 6 bases from V and 2 bases from J; junction bases left unmatched: 8. Germline CDR1 is SEHNR and CDR2 is FQNEAQ (reference sequence). CDR3 protein: CASRTRDSHTDTQYF. The CDR3 DNA follows: TGTGCCAGCAGAACCCGGGACAGCCACACAGATACGCAGTATTTT.

Written as DNA, the CDR3 is TGTGCCAGCAGCCCCCTTGGGACGGTGAACGAGCAGTACTTC. Protein sequence: CASSPLGTVNEQYF. The chain combines TRBV12-3 or TRBV12-4 with TRBJ2-7; perhaps D is TRBD1 or TRBD2 (5 bases each). Deletions cut 6 bases from V and 5 bases from J, with 17 bases between. The CDR3 is made up of 14 amino acids.

This clonotype was seen only a few times. The chain employs TRBV11-2 and TRBJ2-1, with D possibly TRBD2 on 6 matching bases. V lost 4 bases and J 7 bases, leaving 26 bases between the germline ends. The CDR3 has 18 residues. CDR1 and CDR2 from the germline V gene are SGHAT and FQNNGV. DNA of the CDR3: TGTGCCAGCAGCTCCCTCAGAGGGGCCCTAGGAGGAGGGAATGAGCAGTTCTTC. It is translated as CASSSLRGALGGGNEQFF.

V gene TRBV7-4 combines with J gene TRBJ2-7, with D maybe TRBD2 (5 bases). CDR3 length: 11 amino acids. V shed 10 bases and J shed 6 bases, with 13 bases lying between them. From germline, CDR1 is SGHVT and CDR2 SQSDAQ. CDR3 DNA sequence: TGTGCCATCCAGAACACTAGCGAGCAGTACTTC. Encoded protein: CAIQNTSEQYF.

This chain connects TRBV19 to TRBJ2-7, with a weak D call TRBD1 (7 bases). Germline V gene data show CDR1 as LNHDA and CDR2 as SQIVND (reference sequence). The CDR3 length is 15 residues. Trimming removed 5 bases from V and 3 bases from J, with 17 bases in between. The CDR3 DNA reads as TGTGCCAGTAGTTTACGGAGGGACAGATACTACGAGCAGTACTTC. As protein: CASSLRRDRYYEQYF.